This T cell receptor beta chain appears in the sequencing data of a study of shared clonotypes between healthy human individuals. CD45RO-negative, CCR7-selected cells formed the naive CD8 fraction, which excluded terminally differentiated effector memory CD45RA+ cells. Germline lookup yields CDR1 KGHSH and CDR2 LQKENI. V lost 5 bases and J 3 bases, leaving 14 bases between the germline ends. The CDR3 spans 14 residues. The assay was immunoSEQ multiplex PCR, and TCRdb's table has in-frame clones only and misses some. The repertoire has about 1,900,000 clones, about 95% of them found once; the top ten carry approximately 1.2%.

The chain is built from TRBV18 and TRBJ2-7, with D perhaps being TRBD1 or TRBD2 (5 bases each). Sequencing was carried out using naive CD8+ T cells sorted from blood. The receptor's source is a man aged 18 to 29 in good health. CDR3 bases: TGTGCCAGCTCATCTCCGGGACCTTTCTACGAGCAGTACTTC. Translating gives CASSSPGPFYEQYF.